The source of this T cell receptor (beta chain) is a study of shared clonotypes between healthy human individuals. Notes on the study in general: Generally, naive subsets came out with larger estimated richness than memory subsets.

About this clone itself: What it binds is not known.

Samples underwent the assay at deep level. Sequencing was performed with immunoSEQ multiplex PCR; in TCRdb, only in-frame clones are kept and a portion is missing. Here the sample spans around 1 million clones, about 80% being singletons. The CDR3 is made up of 15 amino acids. Germline assignment: CDR1 MNHNS and CDR2 SASEGT. V trimming: 5 bases; J trimming: 4 bases; junction bases outside the gene matches: 7. The source is a young man in good health. The sequenced sample consisted of memory CD4+ T cells sorted from blood. As for subset: CD45RA-negative fraction. This sequence joins TRBV6-1 and TRBJ1-3, with 8 bases matching TRBD1. The DNA for the CDR3 is TGTGCCAGCAGTTCTTCAGGGGGCGCGGGAAACACCATATATTTT. Its translation: CASSSSGGAGNTIYF.